The source of this TCR beta chain is a study of blood T cells in healthy people across ages. CDR3 length equals 13 residues. Germline values: CDR1 SQVTM, CDR2 ANQGSEA. V lost 2 bases, J lost 5 bases, and 12 bases lay in between. Samples had at least 6 million PBMCs isolated from them. This clonotype was observed a handful of times. The use of a sample-barcoded 5' primer and a J-beta primer mix characterized a second PCR of roughly 6 to 11 cycles. One entry per CDR3 protein results from TCRdb running MiXCR on the 5' RACE reads. Of roughly 720,000 distinct CDR3 sequences listed, about 53% were seen once; the top ten hold approximately 40%.

Sample: blood. The TCR comes from a man aged 80 or over in good health. The chain has TRBV29-1 and TRBJ2-5, with D uncertain. CDR3 sequence reads: CSVEYGLGETQYF. Written as DNA, the CDR3 is TGCAGCGTTGAATACGGGCTCGGGGAGACCCAGTACTTC.